A single sample gave rise to the 5 T cell receptor beta chains below, sequenced in a study of metastatic and nonmetastatic thyroid tumors. Every patient underwent thyroid surgery untreated. TCRdb reanalyzed the PCR reads with MiXCR. The repertoire holds roughly 21,000 clones, with roughly 24% as singletons. Sequencing was done on a sample of blood. The receptors were sampled from a female donor with papillary thyroid cancer or a benign thyroid nodule (not recorded which). Some clones in this sample may be carry-over from other donors' samples.

This clone was detected ten times or more. The rearrangement uses TRBV4-2 and TRBJ2-2; the D is unclear. CDR1 is LGHNA and CDR2 is YNFKEQ in the germline V gene. The CDR3 has 13 residues. V lost 7 bases and J lost 1, with 7 bases in between. This CDR3 reads CASIQENTGELFF. As DNA, the CDR3 is TGTGCCAGCATCCAGGAGAACACCGGGGAGCTGTTTTTT.

By share of the sample, this clone is medium-sized (0.01 to 0.1%). J is TRBJ1-5 and V is TRBV2; D not certain. The germline V gene has CDR1 SNHLY and CDR2 FYNNEI. Trimming cost V 3 bases and J 4 bases, with 13 bases left between them. The CDR3 runs to 15 residues. Here the CDR3 reads CASSDGVVGNQPQHF. In DNA, the CDR3 is TGTGCCAGCAGTGATGGTGTAGTTGGGAATCAGCCCCAGCATTTT.

This clone was seen many times. The chain has TRBV28 and TRBJ2-1, with TRBD1 matching 8 bases. Germline CDR1 MDHEN, CDR2 SYDVKM. Trimming at V came to 6 bases and at J to 8 bases, leaving 12 bases not matched to a gene. This CDR3 is built from 15 residues. The CDR3 spells CASRQGTGLRDEQFF. CDR3 DNA sequence: TGTGCCAGCAGACAGGGGACAGGCCTGAGGGATGAGCAGTTCTTC.

Many counts were recorded for this clone. This chain uses TRBV10-3 with TRBJ1-1; no reliable D call. Germline loops: CDR1 ENHRY, CDR2 SYGVKD. Trimming removed 4 bases at V and 7 bases at J, with 7 bases between. There are 11 residues in the CDR3. The CDR3 DNA follows: TGTGCCATCAGTGCGGACCGTGAAGCTTTCTTT. It specifies CAISADREAFF.

In this sample, this clone turned up many times. This chain connects TRBV15 to TRBJ2-7, with D possibly matching TRBD1 (5 bases). CDR1 is LNHNV and CDR2 is YYDKDF in the germline V gene (reference sequence). The V gene lost 1 base and the J gene lost 0 bases, with 13 bases spanning the gap. The CDR3 covers 16 residues. In nucleotides, the CDR3 is TGTGCCACCAGCAGAGTCCGGACACGTACCTCCTACGAGCAGTACTTC. Its protein is CATSRVRTRTSYEQYF. Full variable domain (missing parts from reference TRBV15 and TRBJ2-7): DAMVIQNPRYQVTQFGKPVTLSCSQTLNHNVMYWYQQKSSQAPKLLFHYYDKDFNNEADTPDNFQSRRPNTSFCFLDIRSPGLGDTAMYLCATSRVRTRTSYEQYFGPGTRLTVT.